Sequencing of this TCR beta chain was carried out in a study of cytomegalovirus exposure and HLA in healthy donors. Findings of the study overall: Cytomegalovirus association was assigned to approximately 160 TCR beta chains. Links to common viral pathogens appeared, in a later analysis, for several of the most significant clusters. In a later analysis, TCR beta V- and J-gene trimming was associated with a missense DCLRE1C variant.

PCR involved 60 Vbeta and 13 Jbeta primers. Sequencing used immunoSEQ multiplex PCR; TCRdb keeps in-frame clones, though not all of them. The table includes 140,000 to 150,000 clones, 78% detected once. This clone was seen once. Its antigen remains unknown. The CDR3 length is 15 residues. Germline V gives CDR1 SGHNT, CDR2 YYREEE (reference sequence). V lost 4 bases to trimming and J lost 2 bases; unmatched junction nucleotides: 6. Sequencing was performed on PBMCs. The receptor was isolated from a female donor in good health and CMV-seronegative. The J gene is TRBJ2-5, the V gene TRBV5-4, with TRBD2 identical over 9 bases. Here the CDR3 reads CASSPSAGGQETQYF. The CDR3 DNA sequence: TGTGCCAGCAGCCCGTCCGCGGGGGGGCAAGAGACCCAGTACTTC. The full variable domain, its missing parts supplied by reference TRBV5-4 and TRBJ2-5, is ETGVTQSPTHLIKTRGQQVTLRCSSQSGHNTVSWYQQALGQGPQFIFQYYREEENGRGNFPPRFSGLQFPNYSSELNVNALELDDSALYLCASSPSAGGQETQYFGPGTRLLVL.